Presented here are 22 T cell receptor beta chains from one specimen sequenced in a study of CD8+ T cells in alopecia areata. Specified treatment: oral pan-JAK inhibitor, 5-10 mg twice daily. In each case, RNA was isolated and then reverse transcribed into cDNA as the sequencing template. The assay was immunoSEQ multiplex PCR, and TCRdb's table has in-frame clones only and misses some. The table includes about 160,000 clones, 65% detected once. The sequencing here drew on CD4+ T cells sorted from blood, taken at week 4, from a patient treated with tofacitinib. These receptors were collected from a human donor with alopecia areata.

The chain joins TRBV30 to TRBJ2-2; 7 nucleotides line up with TRBD1. Germline V gene lookup returns CDR1 GTSNPN and CDR2 SVGIG (reference sequence). V lost 5 bases and J lost 3; bases outside the gene matches: 3. This CDR3 has 13 residues. The CDR3 DNA follows: TGTGCCTGGGGGACAGTTCACACCGGGGAGCTGTTTTTT. Translated: CAWGTVHTGELFF.

The chain combines TRBV30 with TRBJ1-1; D may be TRBD1 (5 bases). This CDR3 contains 14 residues. Germline V gene sequence: CDR1 GTSNPN, CDR2 SVGIG (reference sequence). V gave up 4 bases and J gave up 1 base, with 13 bases separating them. In nucleotides, the CDR3 is TGTGCCTGGAACTTGGGACCCACGAACACTGAAGCTTTCTTT. It encodes CAWNLGPTNTEAFF.

This clone was picked up a small number of times. The J gene is TRBJ2-3, the V gene TRBV7-2; the match to TRBD1 covers 7 bases. Germline loops: CDR1 SGHTA, CDR2 FQGNSA. The CDR3 loop spans 14 amino acids. Losses at the gene ends were 5 bases for V and 4 bases for J; bases not matched to a gene: 6. The CDR3 loop reads CASSLNRGPDTQYF. CDR3 nucleotide sequence: TGTGCCAGCAGCCTGAACAGGGGACCAGATACGCAGTATTTT. The complete variable domain, with remaining parts taken from reference TRBV7-2 and TRBJ2-3, reads GAGVSQSPSNKVTEKGKDVELRCDPISGHTALYWYRQSLGQGLEFLIYFQGNSAPDKSGLPSDRFSAERTGGSVSTLTIQRTQQEDSAVYLCASSLNRGPDTQYFGPGTRLTVL.

This chain uses TRBV7-2 with TRBJ2-1, with 7 bases lining up with TRBD1. Trimming took 5 bases from V and 8 from J; bases not matched to a gene: 6. Germline CDR1 reads SGHTA; CDR2 reads FQGNSA. The length of the CDR3 is 13 residues. CDR3 sequence: CASSQGVGHEQFF. CDR3 nucleotides: TGTGCCAGCAGCCAGGGGGTGGGGCATGAGCAGTTCTTC.

The chain is built from TRBV6-6 and TRBJ1-5; D ambiguous. The CDR3 totals 11 residues. V was clipped by 4 bases and J by 3 bases, with 1 base between them. Germline values: CDR1 MNHNY, CDR2 SVGAGI (reference sequence). The CDR3 reads CASSSNQPQHF. The CDR3 DNA reads TGTGCCAGCAGTTCCAATCAGCCCCAGCATTTT.

This clone turned up a few times. The chain joins TRBV20-1 to TRBJ1-3, with D hard to call. In germline, CDR1 is DFQATT, CDR2 SNEGSKA (reference sequence). V was pared by 6 bases and J by 4 bases, with 7 bases between. CDR3 size: 11 residues. The CDR3 bases are TGCAGTGCCCGAGGGGGAAACACCATATATTTT. This translates into CSARGGNTIYF.

The V and J genes are TRBV4-1 and TRBJ2-5; D unclear. The ends were cut back, 0 bases at V and 5 bases at J, with 4 bases in the middle. This CDR3 contains 12 residues. Germline V gene sequence: CDR1 MGHRA, CDR2 YSYEKL. CDR3 coding DNA: TGCGCCAGCAGCCAAGAACCGGAGACCCAGTACTTC. This gives the protein CASSQEPETQYF.

CDR3 coding DNA: TGTGCCAGCAGCCCGGGACAGAGTTATGGCTACACCTTC. Its translation: CASSPGQSYGYTF. This chain joins TRBV5-4 and TRBJ1-2; TRBD1 matches at 7 bases. This CDR3 comprises 13 residues. V was pared by 4 bases and J by 5 bases, with 5 bases of the junction left unmatched. Germline V gene data show CDR1 as SGHNT and CDR2 as YYREEE (reference sequence). Supplemented by reference TRBV5-4 and TRBJ1-2, the full variable domain reads ETGVTQSPTHLIKTRGQQVTLRCSSQSGHNTVSWYQQALGQGPQFIFQYYREEENGRGNFPPRFSGLQFPNYSSELNVNALELDDSALYLCASSPGQSYGYTFGSGTRLTVV.

The V gene is TRBV29-1, the J gene TRBJ2-6; D is unclear. Germline-derived CDR1 and CDR2 are SQVTM and ANQGSEA. The CDR3 contains 13 residues. Trimming cost V 4 bases and J 2 bases, with 6 bases left between them. The CDR3 DNA follows: TGCAGCGTTGGGGCAGCTGGGGCCAACGTCCTGACTTTC. Its protein product is CSVGAAGANVLTF. Full variable domain (remainder filled in from reference TRBV29-1 and TRBJ2-6): SAVISQKPSRDICQRGTSLTIQCQVDSQVTMMFWYRQQPGQSLTLIATANQGSEATYESGFVIDKFPISRPNLTFSTLTVSNMSPEDSSIYLCSVGAAGANVLTFGAGSRLTVL.

The rearrangement uses TRBV4-3 and TRBJ2-7, with D possibly being TRBD1 or TRBD2 (5 bases each). CDR1 LGHNA and CDR2 YSLEER come from the germline V gene. V lost 0 bases and J lost 3, with 12 bases in between. The length of the CDR3 is 15 residues. The CDR3 coding sequence is TGCGCCAGCAGCCAAGATAGGGACGGGTTCTACGAGCAGTACTTC. Its translation is CASSQDRDGFYEQYF.

The rearrangement joins TRBV5-1 to TRBJ2-1; 8 positions match TRBD2. The CDR3 spans 18 residues. J lost 4 bases, V lost 0 bases, and 12 bases had no gene match. Germline loops: CDR1 SGHRS, CDR2 YFSETQ. The CDR3 sequence: CASSLEAPGLGAYNEQFF. The DNA of the CDR3 is TGCGCCAGCAGCTTGGAGGCGCCGGGACTAGGGGCGTACAATGAGCAGTTCTTC.

The chain recombines TRBV30 with TRBJ2-7; D is perhaps TRBD1 or TRBD2 (5 bases each). This CDR3 contains 13 residues. Trimming took 0 bases from V and 3 from J, leaving 9 bases between them. Germline V gene data show CDR1 as GTSNPN and CDR2 as SVGIG (reference sequence). In nucleotides, the CDR3 is TGTGCCTGGAGTGTCGAGGGGAACTACGAGCAGTACTTC. Its translation: CAWSVEGNYEQYF.

CDR3 sequence (DNA): TGCAGTGCGGGAGGGACATACGAGCAGTACTTC. It translates to CSAGGTYEQYF. This chain joins TRBV20-1 and TRBJ2-7, with D perhaps TRBD2 (7 bases). CDR1 DFQATT and CDR2 SNEGSKA come from the germline V gene (reference sequence). This CDR3 spans 11 amino acids. V shed 6 bases and J shed 4 bases, with 10 bases lying between them.

This clone was recorded only once. The genes are TRBV28 and TRBJ2-5; 8 nucleotides line up with TRBD1. Trimming at V came to 5 bases and at J to 5 bases, leaving 7 bases not matched to a gene. In germline, CDR1 is MDHEN, CDR2 SYDVKM. This CDR3 is built from 14 residues. The CDR3: CASSPPRQGETQYF. Here the CDR3 DNA reads TGTGCCAGCAGTCCCCCGCGACAGGGGGAGACCCAGTACTTC.

The chain uses TRBV25-1 and TRBJ2-6; no definite D call. V was shortened by 4 bases and J by 2 bases, with 3 bases between the two germline ends. The germline CDR1 and CDR2 sequences are MGHDK and SYGVNS. The CDR3 spans 13 residues. Written as DNA, the CDR3 is TGTGCCAGCAGTGCCACTGGGGCCAACGTCCTGACTTTC. Translation: CASSATGANVLTF. Together with reference TRBV25-1 and TRBJ2-6, the CDR3 gives the full variable domain: EADIYQTPRYLVIGTGKKITLECSQTMGHDKMYWYQQDPGMELHLIHYSYGVNSTEKGDLSSESTVSRIRTEHFPLTLESARPSHTSQYLCASSATGANVLTFGAGSRLTVL.

V usage is TRBV7-9 and J usage is TRBJ1-1; D is unresolved. This CDR3 contains 15 residues. Germline V CDR1 and CDR2: SEHNR, FQNEAQ (reference sequence). Trimming shortened V by 1 base and J by 4 bases, and 13 bases separated the two germline ends. CDR3 bases: TGTGCCAGCAGCTTAGTCGGGGTAGGGAGCACTGAAGCTTTCTTT. Its translation: CASSLVGVGSTEAFF.

Comment on this clone: Sequence at one end of the junction differs from germline and may be a read error. The chain has TRBV7-7 and TRBJ2-5; D is unresolved. Germline loops: CDR1 SSHAT, CDR2 FNYEAQ (reference sequence). This CDR3 region has 14 residues. DNA for the CDR3: TGTGCTAGCAGCTTCTCCGGACACCAAGAGACCCAGTACTTC. Amino acid sequence: CASSFSGHQETQYF.

The V call is TRBV20-1, the J call TRBJ2-7, with no clear D. The CDR3 covers 10 residues. Germline V gene lookup returns CDR1 DFQATT and CDR2 SNEGSKA (reference sequence). V shed 4 bases and J shed 7 bases, with 8 bases lying between them. This chain's CDR3 is CSAKAGEQYF. The CDR3 bases are TGCAGTGCTAAGGCTGGGGAGCAGTACTTC.

This clone was seen only once. V gene TRBV4-2 combines with J gene TRBJ2-7; tentatively, D is TRBD2 (5 bases). The V gene lost 4 bases and the J gene lost 5 bases, with 9 bases spanning the gap. CDR3 length: 12 residues. Germline values: CDR1 LGHNA, CDR2 YNFKEQ. In DNA form, the CDR3 reads TGTGCCAGCAGCCGAGAGGGTAACGAGCAGTACTTC. Encoded protein: CASSREGNEQYF.

J is TRBJ1-5 and V is TRBV6-5; D unclear. CDR1 MNHEY and CDR2 SVGAGI come from the germline V gene. The CDR3 contains 13 residues. The ends were cut back, 4 bases at V and 3 bases at J, with 7 bases in the middle. CDR3 sequence reads: CASSSGDNQPQHF. The DNA of the CDR3 is TGTGCCAGCAGTTCCGGGGACAATCAGCCCCAGCATTTT.

This chain links TRBV29-1 with TRBJ1-1; D is uncertain. Germline V lookup: CDR1 SQVTM, CDR2 ANQGSEA. There are 13 residues in the CDR3. The ends were cut back, 8 bases at V and 1 base at J, with 14 bases in the middle. The CDR3 DNA reads as TGCAGCCCATTCGGAGCCCGGAACACTGAAGCTTTCTTT. This encodes CSPFGARNTEAFF.

The V call is TRBV29-1, the J call TRBJ1-5, with a tentative D call TRBD1 (5 bases). Germline V CDR1 and CDR2: SQVTM, ANQGSEA. The length of the CDR3 is 13 residues. V was trimmed by 4 bases and J by 4 bases, leaving 11 bases between them. CDR3 protein: CSVVGAVNQPQHF. Written as DNA, the CDR3 is TGCAGCGTTGTAGGGGCCGTGAATCAGCCCCAGCATTTT. Based on the CDR3 plus reference TRBV29-1 and TRBJ1-5, the full variable domain is SAVISQKPSRDICQRGTSLTIQCQVDSQVTMMFWYRQQPGQSLTLIATANQGSEATYESGFVIDKFPISRPNLTFSTLTVSNMSPEDSSIYLCSVVGAVNQPQHFGDGTRLSIL.